The present TCR beta chain was sequenced within a study of T cells after yellow fever vaccination. Study-wide context: Preparation of the low-cell-number fractions used SMART-Seq v4 Ultra Low Input.

This CDR3 comprises 16 residues. Trimming took 3 bases from V and 7 from J; bases not matched to a gene: 7. Germline V lookup: CDR1 MDHEN, CDR2 SYDVKM. This clonotype was counted between two and nine times. Its matching antigen is unknown. The TCR cDNA carried a universal primer site and UMIs from 5'RACE template switching. A single record per CDR3 protein comes from TCRdb applying MiXCR to the 5' RACE reads. The table has about 400,000 distinct CDR3 sequences, more than 5.5% seen once; the top ten hold approximately 16%. Study conclusions and caveats: At 95% to 96% for CD4 and roughly 87% for CD8, most primary-vaccination clones showed up again after the booster. A small proportion of clonotypes was detected in both the CD4 and CD8 compartments.

The rearrangement uses TRBV28 and TRBJ2-1; TRBD2 matches at 12 bases. The source is a man aged 25-45 years who received the YFV17D yellow fever vaccine. Sequenced material: PBMCs, taken 5 days after the yellow fever booster vaccination. The CDR3 nucleotides are TGTGCCAGCAGTTTTCGACTAGCGGGAGTGGGGAATGAGCAGTTCTTC. Translation: CASSFRLAGVGNEQFF.